This section outlines one T cell receptor (beta chain) sequence together with its context. This specimen belongs to a study of blood T cell repertoires in COVID-19. Study context: Sources were T cells, B-cell-depleted T cells, or PBMCs; the material itself was cDNA or gDNA.

In the original analysis: The authors estimated nucleated cell counts from reference gene primer amplification. Sequencing was performed with immunoSEQ multiplex PCR; in TCRdb, only in-frame clones are kept and a portion is missing. V, J and clone size are taken as reported in that table, and D and trimming were inferred from the DNA itself. The table has about 97,000 clones, around 80% seen once. Trimming cost V 5 bases and J 2 bases, with 9 bases left between them. Germline CDR1 MDHEN, CDR2 SYDVKM. The CDR3 is 13 amino acids. The source is a man between 70 and 80 years old with acute or convalescent COVID-19. The sample comprised peripheral blood. The rearrangement joins TRBV28 to TRBJ1-1, with D unresolved. This CDR3 reads CASSPPSNTEAFF. DNA of the CDR3: TGTGCCAGCAGTCCACCTAGTAACACTGAAGCTTTCTTT.